This T cell receptor (beta chain) was recorded in a study of blood T cell repertoires in COVID-19. Germline V gives CDR1 GTSNPN, CDR2 SVGIG (reference sequence). Between the trimmed V and J ends, which lost 3 bases and 3 bases, there was a span of 18 bases. The CDR3 covers 16 residues. Data came from immunoSEQ multiplex PCR; TCRdb stores just in-frame clones and leaves some out. The sample lists 100,000 to 150,000 clones; 60% to 85% were seen once. The chain combines TRBV30 with TRBJ1-5; tentative D call: TRBD1 (6 bases). The sample consisted of peripheral blood. The sequence was collected from a man between 65 and 85 years old with acute or convalescent COVID-19. The CDR3 sequence is CAWSSQGSVINQPQHF. In DNA form, the CDR3 reads TGTGCCTGGAGCAGTCAGGGGTCCGTGATCAATCAGCCCCAGCATTTT.